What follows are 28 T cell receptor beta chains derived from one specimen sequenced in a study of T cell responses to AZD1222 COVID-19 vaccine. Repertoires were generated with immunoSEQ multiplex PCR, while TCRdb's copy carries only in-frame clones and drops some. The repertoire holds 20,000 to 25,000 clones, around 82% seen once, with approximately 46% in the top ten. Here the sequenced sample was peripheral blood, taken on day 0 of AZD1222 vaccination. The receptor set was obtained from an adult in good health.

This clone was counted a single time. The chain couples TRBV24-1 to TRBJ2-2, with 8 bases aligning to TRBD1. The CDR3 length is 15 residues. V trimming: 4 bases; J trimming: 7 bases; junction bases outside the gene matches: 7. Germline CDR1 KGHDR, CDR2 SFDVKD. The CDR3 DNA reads TGTGCCACCAGTGACCCTAAACAGGGGGTCGGGGAGCTGTTTTTT. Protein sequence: CATSDPKQGVGELFF.

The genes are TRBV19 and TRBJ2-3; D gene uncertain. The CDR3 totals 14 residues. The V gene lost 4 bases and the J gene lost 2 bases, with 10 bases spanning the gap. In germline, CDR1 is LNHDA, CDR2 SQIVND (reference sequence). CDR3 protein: CASSKRTATDTQYF. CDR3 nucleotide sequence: TGTGCCAGTAGTAAGAGAACGGCCACAGATACGCAGTATTTT.

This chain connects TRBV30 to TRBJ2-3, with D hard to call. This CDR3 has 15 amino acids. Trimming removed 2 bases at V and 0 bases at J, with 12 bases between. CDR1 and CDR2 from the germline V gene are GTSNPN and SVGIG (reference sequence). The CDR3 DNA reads TGTGCCTGGAGTCACGACGGCCCAAGCACAGATACGCAGTATTTT. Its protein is CAWSHDGPSTDTQYF.

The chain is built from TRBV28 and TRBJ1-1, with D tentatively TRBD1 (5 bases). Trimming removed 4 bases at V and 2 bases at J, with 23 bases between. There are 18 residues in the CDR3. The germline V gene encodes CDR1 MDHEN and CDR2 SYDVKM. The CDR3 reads CASSSNLPLRGVNTEAFF. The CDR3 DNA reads TGTGCCAGCAGTTCCAACCTGCCCCTTCGGGGGGTTAACACTGAAGCTTTCTTT.

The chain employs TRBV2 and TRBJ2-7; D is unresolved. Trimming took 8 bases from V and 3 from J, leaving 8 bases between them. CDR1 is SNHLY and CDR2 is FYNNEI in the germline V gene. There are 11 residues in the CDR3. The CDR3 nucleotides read TGTGCCAGCGTGAGCCACTACGAGCAGTACTTC. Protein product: CASVSHYEQYF.

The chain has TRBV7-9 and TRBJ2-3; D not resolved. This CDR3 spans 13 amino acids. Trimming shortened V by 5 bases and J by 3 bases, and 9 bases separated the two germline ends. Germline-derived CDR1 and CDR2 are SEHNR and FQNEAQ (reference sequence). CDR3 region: CASSRKGTDTQYF. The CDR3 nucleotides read TGTGCCAGCAGCCGAAAGGGTACAGATACGCAGTATTTT.

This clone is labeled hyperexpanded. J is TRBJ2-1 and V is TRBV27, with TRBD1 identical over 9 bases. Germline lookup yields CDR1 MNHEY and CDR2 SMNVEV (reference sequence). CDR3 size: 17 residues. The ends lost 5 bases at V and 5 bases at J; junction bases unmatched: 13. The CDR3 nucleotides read TGTGCCAGCAGTCCAGGGACAGGGTTTTATCTAAACAATGAGCAGTTCTTC. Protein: CASSPGTGFYLNNEQFF.

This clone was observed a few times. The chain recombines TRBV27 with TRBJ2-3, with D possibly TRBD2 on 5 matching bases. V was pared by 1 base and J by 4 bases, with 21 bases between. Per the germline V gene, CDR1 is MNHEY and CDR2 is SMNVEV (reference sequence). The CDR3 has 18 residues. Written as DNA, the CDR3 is TGTGCCAGCAGTTTATACCCCCCCGACTACGGTTTTGCAGATACGCAGTATTTT. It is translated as CASSLYPPDYGFADTQYF.

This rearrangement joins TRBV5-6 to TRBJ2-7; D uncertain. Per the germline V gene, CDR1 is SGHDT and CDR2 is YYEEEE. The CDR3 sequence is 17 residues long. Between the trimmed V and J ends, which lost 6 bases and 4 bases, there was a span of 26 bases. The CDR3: CASNYGVRRFLGYEQYF. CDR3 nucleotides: TGTGCCAGCAACTATGGCGTAAGGCGCTTTCTGGGGTACGAGCAGTACTTC. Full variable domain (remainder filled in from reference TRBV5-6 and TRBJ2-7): DAGVTQSPTHLIKTRGQQVTLRCSPKSGHDTVSWYQQALGQGPQFIFQYYEEEERQRGNFPDRFSGHQFPNYSSELNVNALLLGDSALYLCASNYGVRRFLGYEQYFGPGTRLTVT.

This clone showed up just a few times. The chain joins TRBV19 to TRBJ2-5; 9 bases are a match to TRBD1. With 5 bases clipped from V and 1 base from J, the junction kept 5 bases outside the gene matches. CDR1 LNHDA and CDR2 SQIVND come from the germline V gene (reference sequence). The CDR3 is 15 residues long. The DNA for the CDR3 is TGTGCCAGTAGTCCAGGGGACAGGGCCCAAGAGACCCAGTACTTC. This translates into CASSPGDRAQETQYF.

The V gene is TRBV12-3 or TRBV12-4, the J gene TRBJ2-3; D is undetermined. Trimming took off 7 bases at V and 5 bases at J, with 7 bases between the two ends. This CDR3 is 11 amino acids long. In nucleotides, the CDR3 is TGTGCCAGCACCAGCGAAGATACGCAGTATTTT. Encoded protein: CASTSEDTQYF.

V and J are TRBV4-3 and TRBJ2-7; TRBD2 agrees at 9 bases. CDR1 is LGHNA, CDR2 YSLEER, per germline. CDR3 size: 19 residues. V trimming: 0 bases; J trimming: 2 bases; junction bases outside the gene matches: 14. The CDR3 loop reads CASSQEASGTGVIAYEQYF. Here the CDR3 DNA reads TGCGCCAGCAGCCAAGAGGCTAGCGGGACCGGGGTTATAGCCTACGAGCAGTACTTC.

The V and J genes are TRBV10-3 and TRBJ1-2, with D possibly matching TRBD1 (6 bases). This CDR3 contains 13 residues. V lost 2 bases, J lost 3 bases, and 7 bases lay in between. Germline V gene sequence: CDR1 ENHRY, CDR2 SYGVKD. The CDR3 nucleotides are TGTGCCATCAGTGAGGGGGGCTACTATGGCTACACCTTC. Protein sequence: CAISEGGYYGYTF.

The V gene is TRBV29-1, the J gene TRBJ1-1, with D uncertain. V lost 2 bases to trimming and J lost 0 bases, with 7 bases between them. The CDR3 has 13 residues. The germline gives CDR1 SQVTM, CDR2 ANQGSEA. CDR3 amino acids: CSVETVMNTEAFF. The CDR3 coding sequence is TGCAGCGTTGAAACGGTTATGAACACTGAAGCTTTCTTT.

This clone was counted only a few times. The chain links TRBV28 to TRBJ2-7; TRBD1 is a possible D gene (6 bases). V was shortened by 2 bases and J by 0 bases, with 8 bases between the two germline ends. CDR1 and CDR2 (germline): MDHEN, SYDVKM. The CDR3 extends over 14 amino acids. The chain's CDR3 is CASSLDRTSYEQYF. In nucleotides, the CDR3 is TGTGCCAGCAGTTTAGACAGGACCTCCTACGAGCAGTACTTC.

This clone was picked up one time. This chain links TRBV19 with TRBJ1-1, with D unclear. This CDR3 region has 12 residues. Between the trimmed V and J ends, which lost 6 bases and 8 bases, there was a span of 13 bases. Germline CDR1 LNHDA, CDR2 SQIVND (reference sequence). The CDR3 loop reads CASRNYMAEAFF. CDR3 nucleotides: TGTGCCAGTAGGAATTACATGGCCGAAGCTTTCTTT.

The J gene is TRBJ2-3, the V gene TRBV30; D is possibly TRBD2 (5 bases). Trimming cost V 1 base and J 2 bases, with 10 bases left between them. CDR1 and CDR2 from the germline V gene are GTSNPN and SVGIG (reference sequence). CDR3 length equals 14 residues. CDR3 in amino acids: CAWSGGLVTDTQYF. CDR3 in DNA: TGTGCCTGGAGTGGAGGGTTGGTCACAGATACGCAGTATTTT.

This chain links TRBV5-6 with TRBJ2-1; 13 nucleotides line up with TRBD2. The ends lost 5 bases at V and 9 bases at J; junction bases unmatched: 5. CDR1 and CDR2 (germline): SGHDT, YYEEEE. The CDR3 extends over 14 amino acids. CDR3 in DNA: TGTGCCAGCAGTGGACTAGCGGGAGCGGGTGAGCAGTTCTTC. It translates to CASSGLAGAGEQFF.

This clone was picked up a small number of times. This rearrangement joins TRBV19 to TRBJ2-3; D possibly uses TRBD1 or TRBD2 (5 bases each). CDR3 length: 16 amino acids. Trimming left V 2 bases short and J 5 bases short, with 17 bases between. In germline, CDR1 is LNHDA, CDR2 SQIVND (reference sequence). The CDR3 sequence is CASSILRGQRLDTQYF. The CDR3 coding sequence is TGTGCCAGTAGTATATTACGGGGCCAAAGGTTAGATACGCAGTATTTT.

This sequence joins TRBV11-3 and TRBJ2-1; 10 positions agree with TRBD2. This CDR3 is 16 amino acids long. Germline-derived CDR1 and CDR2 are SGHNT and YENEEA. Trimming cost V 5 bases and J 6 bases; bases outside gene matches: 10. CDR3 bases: TGTGCCAGCAGCCATTGGGGGGGACTAGCGACCAATGAGCAGTTCTTC. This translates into CASSHWGGLATNEQFF.

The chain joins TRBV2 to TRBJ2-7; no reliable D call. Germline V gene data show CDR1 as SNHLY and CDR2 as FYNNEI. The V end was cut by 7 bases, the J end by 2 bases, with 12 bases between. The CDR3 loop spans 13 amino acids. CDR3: CASTLTETYEQYF. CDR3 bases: TGTGCCAGCACCCTGACTGAGACCTACGAGCAGTACTTC.

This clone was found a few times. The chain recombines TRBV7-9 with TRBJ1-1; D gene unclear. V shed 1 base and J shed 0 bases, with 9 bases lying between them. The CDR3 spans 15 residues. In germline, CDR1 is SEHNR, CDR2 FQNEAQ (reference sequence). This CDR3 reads CASSLGVGMNTEAFF. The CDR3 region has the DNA TGTGCCAGCAGCTTAGGCGTCGGAATGAACACTGAAGCTTTCTTT.

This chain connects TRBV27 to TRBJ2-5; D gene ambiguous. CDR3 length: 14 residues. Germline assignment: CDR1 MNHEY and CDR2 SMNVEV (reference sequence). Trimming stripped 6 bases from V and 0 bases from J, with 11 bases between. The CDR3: CASRIGFNQETQYF. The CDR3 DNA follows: TGTGCCAGCAGGATAGGGTTCAACCAAGAGACCCAGTACTTC.

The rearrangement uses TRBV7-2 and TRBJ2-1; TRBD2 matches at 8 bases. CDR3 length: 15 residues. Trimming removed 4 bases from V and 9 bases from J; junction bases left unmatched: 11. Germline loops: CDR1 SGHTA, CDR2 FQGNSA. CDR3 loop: CASSYRRREDGEQFF. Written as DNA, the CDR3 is TGTGCCAGCAGCTACCGAAGGCGGGAGGATGGTGAGCAGTTCTTC.

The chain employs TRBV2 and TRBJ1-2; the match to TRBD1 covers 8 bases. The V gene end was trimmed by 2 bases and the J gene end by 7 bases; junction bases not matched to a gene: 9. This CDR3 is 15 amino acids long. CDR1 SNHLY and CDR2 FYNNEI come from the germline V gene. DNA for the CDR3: TGTGCCAGCAGTGAAATGCAGACAGGGGCTTTTGGCTACACCTTC. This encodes CASSEMQTGAFGYTF.

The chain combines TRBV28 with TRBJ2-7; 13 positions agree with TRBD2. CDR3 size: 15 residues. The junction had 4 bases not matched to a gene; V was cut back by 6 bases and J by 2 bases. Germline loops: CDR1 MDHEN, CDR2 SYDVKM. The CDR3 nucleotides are TGTGCCAGCAGAGCACTAGCGGGAGGGACCTACGAGCAGTACTTC. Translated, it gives CASRALAGGTYEQYF.

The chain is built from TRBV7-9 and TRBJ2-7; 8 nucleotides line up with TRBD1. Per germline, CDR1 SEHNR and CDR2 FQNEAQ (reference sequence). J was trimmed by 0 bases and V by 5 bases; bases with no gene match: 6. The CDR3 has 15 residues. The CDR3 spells CASSPAGTGSYEQYF. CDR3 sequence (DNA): TGTGCCAGCAGCCCGGCCGGGACAGGCTCCTACGAGCAGTACTTC.

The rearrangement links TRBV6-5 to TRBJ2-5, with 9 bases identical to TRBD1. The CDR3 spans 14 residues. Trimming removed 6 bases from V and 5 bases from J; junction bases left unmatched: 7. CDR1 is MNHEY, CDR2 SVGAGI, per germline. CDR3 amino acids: CASSPGTGWETQYF. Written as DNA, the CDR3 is TGTGCCAGCAGCCCCGGGACAGGGTGGGAGACCCAGTACTTC.